Below, 18 T cell receptor beta chains from the same sample are listed, as sequenced in a study of regulatory T cells in long-lasting Graves disease. Time point specified: newly diagnosed GD, antithyroid drugs for less than 3 months. PBMCs provided the RNA from which the TCR library was made. CDR3 regions were amplified by Arm-PCR using iRepertoire HTBI primers to build TCR beta libraries. TCRdb called the multiplex PCR reads again in MiXCR, with one record for every CDR3 protein. The data show 400,000 to 450,000 distinct CDR3 sequences, 16% seen once. The same sample was also used in a study of T cells in Graves' hyperthyroidism and ophthalmopathy.

The specimen was peripheral blood mononuclear cells (PBMCs), collected at new diagnosis, from a patient treated with antithyroid drugs. These receptors originate from a woman in her thirties with Graves disease.

This clonotype was picked up many times. The rearrangement links TRBV27 to TRBJ1-2; TRBD1 matches 9 bases. CDR1 and CDR2 from the germline V gene are MNHEY and SMNVEV (reference sequence). CDR3 size: 16 residues. V was clipped by 8 bases and J by 6 bases; unmatched bases: 16. CDR3 sequence reads: CASQLTGGAISNGYTF. DNA of the CDR3: TGTGCCAGCCAACTCACAGGGGGCGCGATATCTAATGGCTACACCTTC.

Notes on this clonotype: This may come from a read error, since a much larger clone is one base off. This CDR3 reads CSARAGGLCEQYF. The DNA of the CDR3 is TGCAGTGCTAGAGCGGGAGGACTCTGCGAGCAGTACTTC. The chain combines TRBV20-1 with TRBJ2-7; 7 bases align to TRBD2. CDR3 length equals 13 residues. Looked up from germline, CDR1 is DFQATT and CDR2 is SNEGSKA (reference sequence). V lost 1 base to trimming and J lost 6 bases; unmatched junction nucleotides: 6.

This clonotype was seen many times. The chain has TRBV2 and TRBJ1-5, with D uncertain. The length of the CDR3 is 12 residues. Germline CDR1 SNHLY, CDR2 FYNNEI. V was trimmed by 3 bases and J by 7 bases, leaving 7 bases between them. The CDR3 coding sequence is TGTGCCAGCAGTGACGCGGGGCAGCCCCAGCATTTT. Protein: CASSDAGQPQHF. Full variable domain (missing parts from reference TRBV2 and TRBJ1-5): EPEVTQTPSHQVTQMGQEVILRCVPISNHLYFYWYRQILGQKVEFLVSFYNNEISEKSEIFDDQFSVERPDGSNFTLKIRSTKLEDSAMYFCASSDAGQPQHFGDGTRLSIL.

V gene TRBV19 combines with J gene TRBJ1-1; D not certain. The CDR3 spans 14 residues. Trimming cost V 4 bases and J 2 bases, with 11 bases left between them. Germline V gene sequence: CDR1 LNHDA, CDR2 SQIVND (reference sequence). This chain's CDR3 is CASSTGGDNTEAFF. The CDR3 DNA reads TGTGCCAGTAGTACGGGTGGAGATAACACTGAAGCTTTCTTT.

This clonotype came up many times. The J gene is TRBJ2-5, the V gene TRBV28; D call uncertain. V shed 3 bases and J shed 5 bases, with 10 bases lying between them. The length of the CDR3 is 13 residues. Looked up from germline, CDR1 is MDHEN and CDR2 is SYDVKM. The CDR3 is CASSFLGSETQYF. As DNA, the CDR3 is TGTGCCAGCAGTTTCTTGGGGTCCGAGACCCAGTACTTC.

This clonotype was detected only a few times. The gene calls are TRBV27 and TRBJ2-2, with 7 nucleotides matching TRBD2. The junction had 10 bases not matched to a gene; V was cut back by 3 bases and J by 6 bases. The CDR3 is 16 residues long. The V gene's germline CDR1 is MNHEY and CDR2 SMNVEV (reference sequence). CDR3 region: CASSFSSGRASGELFF. In DNA, the CDR3 is TGTGCCAGCAGTTTCTCAAGTGGGAGGGCGTCCGGGGAGCTGTTTTTT.

This clonotype was seen more than once but under ten times. The chain combines TRBV9 with TRBJ2-2; tentatively, D is TRBD1 or TRBD2 (6 bases each). The V gene's germline CDR1 is SGDLS and CDR2 YYNGEE. Trimming shortened V by 5 bases and J by 2 bases, and 16 bases separated the two germline ends. The CDR3 extends over 16 amino acids. This chain's CDR3 is CASRSGGTTNTGELFF. CDR3 nucleotides: TGTGCCAGCAGGTCAGGCGGGACAACTAACACCGGGGAGCTGTTTTTT.

This clonotype showed up just a few times. The chain has TRBV24-1 and TRBJ2-3; a weak D match, TRBD2 (6 bases). Germline loops: CDR1 KGHDR, CDR2 SFDVKD. Trimming left V 4 bases short and J 1 base short, with 8 bases between. The CDR3 spans 14 residues. The CDR3 spells CATSEASGTDTQYF. The CDR3 bases are TGTGCCACCAGTGAGGCTAGCGGCACAGATACGCAGTATTTT.

Many counts were recorded for this clonotype. The V call is TRBV20-1, the J call TRBJ1-5, with 8 bases identical to TRBD1. This CDR3 contains 12 residues. Germline V gene sequence: CDR1 DFQATT, CDR2 SNEGSKA (reference sequence). V shed 6 bases, J shed 4 bases, and the junction held 2 bases outside the gene matches. In DNA form, the CDR3 reads TGCAGTGCGAGGACAGGGAATCAGCCCCAGCATTTT. Translated: CSARTGNQPQHF.

This clonotype was found a few times. This chain links TRBV4-3 with TRBJ2-1, with TRBD2 identical over 7 bases. Trimming took 0 bases from V and 4 from J; bases not matched to a gene: 9. CDR3 length: 17 amino acids. The germline V gene has CDR1 LGHNA and CDR2 YSLEER. The CDR3 DNA follows: TGCGCCAGCAGCCAAGAACGGGGCGGGAGTTTTTACAATGAGCAGTTCTTC. This sequence encodes CASSQERGGSFYNEQFF.

This clonotype was found many times. V is TRBV12-3 or TRBV12-4 and J is TRBJ2-5, with D tentatively TRBD1 (6 bases). The CDR3 spans 15 residues. V gave up 4 bases and J gave up 4 bases, with 16 bases separating them. DNA for the CDR3: TGTGCCAGCAGTTCCGCCCGGGTCAGGGGAGAGACCCAGTACTTC. Protein product: CASSSARVRGETQYF.

The gene calls are TRBV15 and TRBJ2-3; 13 bases match TRBD2. Germline CDR1 and CDR2: LNHNV and YYDKDF (reference sequence). This CDR3 is 18 amino acids long. V was clipped by 5 bases and J by 3 bases; unmatched bases: 11. The CDR3 DNA is TGTGCCACCAGCCCGCACACACTAGCGGGAGGGGCGACAGATACGCAGTATTTT. This translates into CATSPHTLAGGATDTQYF.

This clonotype showed up many times. The gene calls are TRBV28 and TRBJ2-7, with TRBD1 matching over 7 bases. The germline V gene encodes CDR1 MDHEN and CDR2 SYDVKM. The CDR3 has 14 residues. V lost 6 bases to trimming and J lost 6 bases; unmatched junction nucleotides: 11. CDR3 loop: CASSRPTTGIEQYF. CDR3 in DNA: TGTGCCAGCAGCCGCCCCACGACAGGGATCGAGCAGTACTTC.

V usage is TRBV7-2 and J usage is TRBJ2-7; D remains ambiguous. The CDR3 loop spans 14 amino acids. With 0 bases removed from V and 3 bases from J, the gap between germline ends came to 9 bases. The germline V gene has CDR1 SGHTA and CDR2 FQGNSA. For the CDR3, the DNA is TGTGCCAGCAGCTTAGCAGGGAAGGGCTACGAGCAGTACTTC. This codes for CASSLAGKGYEQYF.

The sample holds many counts of this clonotype. V usage is TRBV11-2 and J usage is TRBJ2-2, with TRBD2 identical over 11 bases. CDR1 and CDR2 (germline): SGHAT, FQNNGV. This CDR3 is 15 amino acids long. Unmatched junction bases numbered 6, after V lost 6 bases and J lost 6 bases. The CDR3 coding sequence is TGTGCCAGCAGAGGGGAGACTAGCGGGGCCGGGGAGCTGTTTTTT. Its protein is CASRGETSGAGELFF.

The chain uses TRBV18 and TRBJ1-2; D unclear. The germline gives CDR1 KGHSH, CDR2 LQKENI. This CDR3 is built from 14 residues. The germline V and J ends were trimmed by 1 base and 7 bases, with 13 bases remaining between them. The CDR3 is CASSPQESESGYTF. CDR3 nucleotide sequence: TGTGCCAGCTCACCACAGGAAAGTGAATCTGGCTACACCTTC.

This clonotype was seen repeatedly, ten times or more. The chain uses TRBV7-9 and TRBJ1-6, with no clear D. Trimming shortened V by 1 base and J by 13 bases, and 8 bases separated the two germline ends. The CDR3 consists of 12 residues. Germline V CDR1 and CDR2: SEHNR, FQNEAQ (reference sequence). The CDR3: CASSLVDDPLHF. CDR3 coding DNA: TGTGCCAGCAGCTTAGTTGACGACCCCCTCCACTTT. Variable domain in full (rest from reference TRBV7-9 and TRBJ1-6): DTGVSQNPRHKITKRGQNVTFRCDPISEHNRLYWYRQTLGQGPEFLTYFQNEAQLEKSRLLSDRFSAERPKGSFSTLEIQRTEQGDSAMYLCASSLVDDPLHFGNGTRLTVT.

V gene TRBV20-1 combines with J gene TRBJ2-7; 15 bases fit TRBD2. CDR1 DFQATT and CDR2 SNEGSKA come from the germline V gene (reference sequence). The length of the CDR3 is 17 residues. Trimming took 5 bases from V and 9 from J; bases not matched to a gene: 17. This chain's CDR3 is CSAWVRDGLAGGPGQYF. The CDR3 coding sequence is TGCAGTGCTTGGGTTCGGGACGGACTAGCGGGAGGGCCGGGGCAGTACTTC.